The T cell receptor beta chain under discussion was sequenced for a study of blood T cell repertoires in COVID-19. As handled by the study authors: Cell counts per sample came from amplifying reference gene primers. Assay: immunoSEQ multiplex PCR; the TCRdb copy retains only in-frame clones and omits some. D and trimming were read from the DNA, whereas the V and J calls and clone size are those reported in that table. The table includes about 230,000 clones, 85% to 90% detected once. Germline loops: CDR1 MNHEY, CDR2 SMNVEV (reference sequence). This CDR3 region has 17 residues. Trimming took 1 base from V and 2 from J, leaving 14 bases between them.

Specimen: peripheral blood. The receptor's source is a middle-aged man with COVID-19, enrolled during active disease. The chain couples TRBV27 to TRBJ2-2, with D maybe TRBD1 (6 bases). The CDR3 reads CASSLFALGGNTGELFF. CDR3 sequence (DNA): TGTGCCAGCAGTTTATTTGCACTAGGGGGAAACACCGGGGAGCTGTTTTTT.